The present T cell receptor (beta chain) was sequenced within a study of shared clonotypes between healthy human individuals. This clone has just one count. Clones were read by immunoSEQ multiplex PCR, and TCRdb kept only the in-frame ones, dropping some. The repertoire holds 2.3 million or so clones, with approximately 93% as singletons. This TCR was recovered from a man aged 18-30 years in good health. Some clones in this sample may be carry-over from other donors' samples. Sequencing was carried out using naive CD4+ T cells from PBMCs. As for subset: CD45RA+ positively selected.

The CDR3 reads CASWREVAGSYNEQFF. CDR3 in DNA: TGTGCCAGCTGGCGGGAGGTAGCAGGCTCCTACAATGAGCAGTTCTTC. This chain connects TRBV18 to TRBJ2-1; 8 positions agree with TRBD2. V dropped 7 bases and J dropped 0; count of bases not matched to a gene: 8. The CDR3 runs 16 residues. Per germline, CDR1 KGHSH and CDR2 LQKENI.